The 27 T cell receptor beta chains reported below all come from one sample, sequenced in a study of blood T cell repertoires in COVID-19 (dated by TCRdb to the early 2020s). Receptors were amplified or captured by the immunoSEQ multiplex PCR assay. The source is immuneACCESS, and TCRdb retained only in-frame sequences with V and J called. Part of the clones is not carried over; for the studies checked, unresolved V genes explain less than half of this, and the remainder is unexplained. The sample records 260,000 or so clones, roughly 86% of which are singletons. The top ten hold 2.5% to 3% of the sample. Sequencing was performed on PBMCs or T cells enriched from blood (not recorded which). All receptors derive from a woman under 40 with acute COVID-19.

The chain couples TRBV6-2 or TRBV6-3 to TRBJ2-7; weak D call: TRBD1 (6 bases). Germline V gives CDR1 MNHEY, CDR2 SVGEGT. Deletions cut 4 bases from V and 3 bases from J, with 22 bases between. The CDR3 is 17 amino acids. The CDR3 DNA follows: TGTGCCAGCAGTTGGGAGCCCAGGGGCCTTAAGAACTACGAGCAGTACTTC. Its protein product is CASSWEPRGLKNYEQYF.

V usage is TRBV12-3 or TRBV12-4 and J usage is TRBJ1-6; no reliable D call. The CDR3 totals 13 residues. Trimming cost V 5 bases and J 13 bases, with 15 bases left between them. The CDR3 loop reads CASSAQFHYPLHF. The CDR3 DNA reads as TGTGCCAGCAGTGCACAGTTCCATTACCCCCTCCACTTT.

The rearrangement uses TRBV19 and TRBJ1-4; D gene unclear. Between the trimmed V and J ends, which lost 5 bases and 1 base, there was a span of 8 bases. The CDR3 extends over 14 amino acids. Germline V lookup: CDR1 LNHDA, CDR2 SQIVND (reference sequence). DNA for the CDR3: TGTGCCAGTAGTGAGGGTGGAACTAATGAAAAACTGTTTTTT. Translated: CASSEGGTNEKLFF.

This chain's CDR3 is CASSAGHLAYEQYF. CDR3 bases: TGTGCCAGCAGCGCGGGACATTTGGCCTACGAGCAGTACTTC. J is TRBJ2-7 and V is TRBV9, with D possibly TRBD1 on 6 matching bases. This CDR3 contains 14 residues. The V end lost 3 bases, the J end lost 2 bases, and 12 bases lay between the germline ends. Germline assignment: CDR1 SGDLS and CDR2 YYNGEE.

The chain employs TRBV19 and TRBJ1-1; D is unresolved. This CDR3 comprises 14 residues. CDR1 and CDR2 from the germline V gene are LNHDA and SQIVND (reference sequence). Trimming pared 6 bases from V and 0 bases from J, leaving 11 bases between. The CDR3 here is CASRNLAMNTEAFF. The CDR3 bases are TGTGCCAGTAGGAACCTCGCGATGAACACTGAAGCTTTCTTT.

This rearrangement joins TRBV6-5 to TRBJ1-3, with D tentatively TRBD1 (5 bases). Germline CDR1 MNHEY, CDR2 SVGAGI. CDR3 length: 16 amino acids. V lost 0 bases, J lost 3 bases, and 12 bases lay in between. DNA of the CDR3: TGTGCCAGCAGTTACTCGAAAGGGGTTGGTGGAAACACCATATATTTT. It codes for CASSYSKGVGGNTIYF.

The rearrangement joins TRBV6-5 to TRBJ2-7; D might be TRBD1 (5 bases). Germline V gives CDR1 MNHEY, CDR2 SVGAGI. The CDR3 has 15 residues. Trimming took off 2 bases at V and 0 bases at J, with 11 bases between the two ends. The CDR3 sequence: CASSYGAGRSYEQYF. Here the CDR3 DNA reads TGTGCCAGCAGTTACGGGGCAGGGCGCTCCTACGAGCAGTACTTC.

The chain couples TRBV29-1 to TRBJ2-7, with D possibly matching TRBD1 (5 bases). Germline V gene data show CDR1 as SQVTM and CDR2 as ANQGSEA. Deletions cut 1 base from V and 3 bases from J, with 7 bases between. There are 12 residues in the CDR3. The CDR3 reads CSVEGGGYEQYF. As DNA, the CDR3 is TGCAGCGTTGAAGGGGGCGGCTACGAGCAGTACTTC.

This clone showed up just a few times. The V and J genes are TRBV6-5 and TRBJ2-4, with 9 bases that match TRBD1. Germline V gene sequence: CDR1 MNHEY, CDR2 SVGAGI. This CDR3 spans 15 amino acids. V lost 4 bases and J lost 6; bases outside the gene matches: 7. CDR3 in DNA: TGTGCCAGCAGTTCACAGGGGGCGCTTGTAAACATTCAGTACTTC. Translation: CASSSQGALVNIQYF.

The genes are TRBV11-2 and TRBJ2-2, with 7 bases matching TRBD1. The germline V gene encodes CDR1 SGHAT and CDR2 FQNNGV. CDR3 length: 18 residues. V trimming: 5 bases; J trimming: 6 bases; junction bases outside the gene matches: 18. The CDR3, as DNA: TGTGCCAGCAGCGGCCGGGACAGCACCTTCGAGACGGCCGGGGAGCTGTTTTTT. Protein sequence: CASSGRDSTFETAGELFF. Full variable domain (rest looked up from reference TRBV11-2 and TRBJ2-2): EAGVAQSPRYKIIEKRQSVAFWCNPISGHATLYWYQQILGQGPKLLIQFQNNGVVDDSQLPKDRFSAERLKGVDSTLKIQPAKLEDSAVYLCASSGRDSTFETAGELFFGEGSRLTVL.

The chain carries TRBV7-2 and TRBJ1-1; weak D call: TRBD1 (5 bases). CDR1 and CDR2 (germline): SGHTA, FQGNSA. The ends were cut back, 0 bases at V and 0 bases at J, with 8 bases in the middle. The CDR3 is 15 residues long. For the CDR3, the DNA is TGTGCCAGCAGCTTAGCGGCAGGGTTGAACACTGAAGCTTTCTTT. Amino acids: CASSLAAGLNTEAFF.

This chain links TRBV12-3 or TRBV12-4 with TRBJ1-2; 8 bases agree with TRBD1. CDR3 size: 11 residues. The ends lost 7 bases at V and 7 bases at J; junction bases unmatched: 2. CDR3 loop: CASNDRGGYTF. For the CDR3, the DNA is TGTGCCAGCAATGACAGGGGTGGCTACACCTTC.

Concerning this clone itself: At the DNA level, this CDR3 is encoded by other sequences in the same sample as well. The rearrangement uses TRBV19 and TRBJ1-2, with D uncertain. V lost 4 bases to trimming and J lost 8 bases, with 8 bases between them. CDR3 length: 11 amino acids. In germline, CDR1 is LNHDA, CDR2 SQIVND (reference sequence). The CDR3 coding sequence is TGTGCCAGTAGTACAGGTGGCGGCTACACCTTC. It specifies CASSTGGGYTF.

V is TRBV5-4 and J is TRBJ2-3; TRBD1 aligns across 11 bases. Trimming took 4 bases from V and 0 from J; bases not matched to a gene: 7. The CDR3 extends over 17 amino acids. Looked up from germline, CDR1 is SGHNT and CDR2 is YYREEE (reference sequence). The CDR3 DNA is TGTGCCAGCAGCGGAGGGACAGGGGGACATAGCACAGATACGCAGTATTTT. It specifies CASSGGTGGHSTDTQYF.

This rearrangement joins TRBV18 to TRBJ1-2, with a possible D match to TRBD1 (5 bases). The V and J ends lost 4 bases and 6 bases respectively, with 18 bases between them. The CDR3 extends over 15 amino acids. Looked up from germline, CDR1 is KGHSH and CDR2 is LQKENI. The CDR3 region is CASSRGATRSDGYTF. Written as DNA, the CDR3 is TGTGCCAGCTCACGGGGCGCGACAAGGAGCGATGGCTACACCTTC.

The rearrangement joins TRBV7-2 to TRBJ1-4, with D perhaps matching TRBD1 (5 bases). Trimming removed 1 base at V and 3 bases at J, with 6 bases between. The germline V gene has CDR1 SGHTA and CDR2 FQGNSA. The length of the CDR3 is 14 residues. The CDR3 DNA reads TGTGCCAGCAGCTTAGTGACAGCTAATGAAAAACTGTTTTTT. Translation gives CASSLVTANEKLFF.

This clone showed up just a few times. The chain joins TRBV12-3 or TRBV12-4 to TRBJ2-3; D not certain. Trimming pared 1 base from V and 5 bases from J, leaving 7 bases between. CDR3 size: 13 residues. This CDR3 reads CASSLDEQDTQYF. The CDR3 region has the DNA TGTGCCAGCAGTTTAGACGAACAAGATACGCAGTATTTT.

The gene calls are TRBV3-1 (or the pseudogene TRBV3-2) and TRBJ2-5; TRBD1 aligns across 8 bases. The CDR3 runs to 16 residues. V trimming: 0 bases; J trimming: 4 bases; junction bases outside the gene matches: 7. The germline CDR1 and CDR2 sequences are LGHDT and YNNKEL (reference sequence). The CDR3 spells CASSQDTSQGAETQYF. The CDR3 DNA sequence: TGTGCCAGCAGCCAAGATACTAGCCAGGGGGCAGAGACCCAGTACTTC.

V and J are TRBV29-1 and TRBJ2-5, with D perhaps TRBD1 (6 bases). Germline V lookup: CDR1 SQVTM, CDR2 ANQGSEA. The CDR3 contains 14 residues. V gave up 3 bases and J gave up 1 base, with 12 bases separating them. CDR3 sequence: CSVETQGSQETQYF. CDR3 sequence (DNA): TGCAGCGTTGAGACCCAGGGGTCCCAAGAGACCCAGTACTTC.

The chain has TRBV6-5 and TRBJ2-7, with 7 bases fitting TRBD1. Trimming removed 6 bases from V and 0 bases from J; junction bases left unmatched: 5. This CDR3 is 14 amino acids long. Germline lookup yields CDR1 MNHEY and CDR2 SVGAGI. CDR3 sequence (DNA): TGTGCCAGCAGCGGACAGGCAAGCTCCTACGAGCAGTACTTC. Encoded protein: CASSGQASSYEQYF.

The chain employs TRBV5-1 and TRBJ2-1; perhaps TRBD1 as D (5 bases). Trimming removed 2 bases from V and 6 bases from J, with 15 bases in between. CDR1 is SGHRS, CDR2 YFSETQ, per germline. CDR3 size: 15 residues. The CDR3 sequence is CASSFEGVSGNEQFF. The CDR3 region has the DNA TGCGCCAGCAGCTTTGAAGGGGTGAGTGGCAATGAGCAGTTCTTC.

Concerning this clone itself: The same CDR3 can be traced to other DNA sequences in this sample. The V gene is TRBV5-1, the J gene TRBJ2-1, with D uncertain. Per the germline V gene, CDR1 is SGHRS and CDR2 is YFSETQ. The V gene lost 2 bases and the J gene lost 0 bases, with 6 bases spanning the gap. The CDR3 covers 14 residues. This CDR3 is CASSLSSSYNEQFF. As DNA, the CDR3 is TGCGCCAGCAGCTTAAGCTCCTCCTACAATGAGCAGTTCTTC. Based on the CDR3 plus reference TRBV5-1 and TRBJ2-1, the full variable domain is KAGVTQTPRYLIKTRGQQVTLSCSPISGHRSVSWYQQTPGQGLQFLFEYFSETQRNKGNFPGRFSGRQFSNSRSEMNVSTLELGDSALYLCASSLSSSYNEQFFGPGTRLTVL.

In its sample, this clone was seen a few times. The chain has TRBV25-1 and TRBJ2-7; D might be TRBD1 (6 bases). The CDR3 is made up of 14 amino acids. The germline CDR1 and CDR2 sequences are MGHDK and SYGVNS. Trimming stripped 5 bases from V and 2 bases from J, with 13 bases between. CDR3 region: CASSKRQEPYEQYF. For the CDR3, the DNA is TGTGCCAGCAGTAAAAGACAGGAGCCCTACGAGCAGTACTTC.

The rearrangement joins TRBV4-3 to TRBJ1-2; D perhaps matches TRBD1 (6 bases). Germline V gene sequence: CDR1 LGHNA, CDR2 YSLEER. The CDR3 spans 20 residues. Between the trimmed V and J ends, which lost 3 bases and 0 bases, there was a span of 26 bases. The CDR3 DNA reads as TGCGCCAGCAGCCAGGGGGCAGGCCTTCAGCGGGGCTCAGCTAACTATGGCTACACCTTC. Translation gives CASSQGAGLQRGSANYGYTF.

The chain combines TRBV10-3 with TRBJ2-6; tentatively, D is TRBD1 (6 bases). Germline-derived CDR1 and CDR2 are ENHRY and SYGVKD. The V and J ends lost 3 bases and 9 bases respectively, with 12 bases between them. This CDR3 spans 14 amino acids. CDR3 amino acids: CAISELQGDNVLTF. The CDR3 DNA reads as TGTGCCATCAGTGAATTACAGGGAGACAACGTCCTGACTTTC.

This rearrangement joins TRBV11-2 to TRBJ2-5, with unresolved D. CDR1 is SGHAT, CDR2 FQNNGV, per germline. This CDR3 contains 14 residues. V was trimmed by 2 bases and J by 4 bases, leaving 11 bases between them. The CDR3 DNA reads as TGTGCCAGCAGCTTACAGGCCGCTTCAGAGACCCAGTACTTC. Translation gives CASSLQAASETQYF.

This chain connects TRBV25-1 to TRBJ1-2; D perhaps matches TRBD1 (6 bases). Germline CDR1 is MGHDK and CDR2 is SYGVNS. The CDR3 is made up of 14 amino acids. Trimming took off 11 bases at V and 1 base at J, with 17 bases between the two ends. CDR3 coding DNA: TGTGCCTCCGAGGCGGGGGGCCTTAACTATGGCTACACCTTC. Translation gives CASEAGGLNYGYTF.